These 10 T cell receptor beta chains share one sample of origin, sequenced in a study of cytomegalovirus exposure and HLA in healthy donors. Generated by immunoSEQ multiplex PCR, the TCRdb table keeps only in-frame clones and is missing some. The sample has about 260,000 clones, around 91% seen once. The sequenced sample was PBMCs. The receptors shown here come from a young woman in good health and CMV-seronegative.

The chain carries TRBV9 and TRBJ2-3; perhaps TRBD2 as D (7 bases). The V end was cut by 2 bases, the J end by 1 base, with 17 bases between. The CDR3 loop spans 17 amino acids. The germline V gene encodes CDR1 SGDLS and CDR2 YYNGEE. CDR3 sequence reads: CASSVGGQGRGTDTQYF. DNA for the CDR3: TGTGCCAGCAGCGTCGGGGGGCAGGGTCGGGGCACAGATACGCAGTATTTT. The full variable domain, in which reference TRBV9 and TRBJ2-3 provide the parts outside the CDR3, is DSGVTQTPKHLITATGQRVTLRCSPRSGDLSVYWYQQSLDQGLQFLIQYYNGEERAKGNILERFSAQQFPDLHSELNLSSLELGDSALYFCASSVGGQGRGTDTQYFGPGTRLTVL.

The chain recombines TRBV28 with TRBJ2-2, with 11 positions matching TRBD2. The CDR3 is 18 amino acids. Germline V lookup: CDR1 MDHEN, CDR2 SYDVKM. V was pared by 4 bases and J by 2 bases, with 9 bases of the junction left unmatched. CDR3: CASSSRLLAGGNTGELFF. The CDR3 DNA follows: TGTGCCAGCAGTTCCCGGTTGCTAGCGGGAGGCAACACCGGGGAGCTGTTTTTT.

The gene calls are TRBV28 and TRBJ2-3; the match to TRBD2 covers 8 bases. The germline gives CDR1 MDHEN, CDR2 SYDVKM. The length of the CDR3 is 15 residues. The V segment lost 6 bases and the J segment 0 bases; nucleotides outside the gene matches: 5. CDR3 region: CASRGGGLSTDTQYF. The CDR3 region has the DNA TGTGCCAGCAGGGGCGGGGGGCTGAGCACAGATACGCAGTATTTT.

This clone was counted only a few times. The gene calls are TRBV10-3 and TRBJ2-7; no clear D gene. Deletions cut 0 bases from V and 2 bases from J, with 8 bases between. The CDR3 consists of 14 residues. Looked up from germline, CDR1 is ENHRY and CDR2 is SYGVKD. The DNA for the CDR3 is TGTGCCATCAGTGAGTCGATCTCTCCCTACGAGCAGTACTTC. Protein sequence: CAISESISPYEQYF.

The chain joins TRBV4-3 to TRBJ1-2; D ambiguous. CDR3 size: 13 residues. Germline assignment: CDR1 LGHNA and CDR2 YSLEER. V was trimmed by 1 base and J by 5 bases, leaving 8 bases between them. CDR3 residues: CASSQGSIYGYTF. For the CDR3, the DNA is TGCGCCAGCAGCCAAGGATCCATTTATGGCTACACCTTC.

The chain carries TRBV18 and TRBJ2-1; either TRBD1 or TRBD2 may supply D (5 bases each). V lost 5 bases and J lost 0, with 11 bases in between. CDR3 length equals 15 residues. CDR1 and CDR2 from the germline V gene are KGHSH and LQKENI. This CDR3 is CASSKGTSSYNEQFF. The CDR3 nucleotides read TGTGCCAGCTCAAAGGGGACGAGCTCCTACAATGAGCAGTTCTTC. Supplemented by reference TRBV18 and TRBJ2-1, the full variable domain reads NAGVMQNPRHLVRRRGQEARLRCSPMKGHSHVYWYRQLPEEGLKFMVYLQKENIIDESGMPKERFSAEFPKEGPSILRIQQVVRGDSAAYFCASSKGTSSYNEQFFGPGTRLTVL.

The CDR3: CATSRDRIAGNTGELFF. In DNA, the CDR3 is TGTGCCACCAGCAGAGATCGGATAGCTGGGAACACCGGGGAGCTGTTTTTT. V is TRBV15 and J is TRBJ2-2; D is uncertain. This CDR3 spans 17 amino acids. Per germline, CDR1 LNHNV and CDR2 YYDKDF (reference sequence). Trimming pared 0 bases from V and 1 base from J, leaving 12 bases between.

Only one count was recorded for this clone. CDR3 region: CAWSRTGGEQYF. The CDR3 bases are TGTGCCTGGAGCCGGACAGGGGGCGAGCAGTACTTC. The rearrangement uses TRBV30 and TRBJ2-7; 10 bases map to TRBD1. This CDR3 contains 12 residues. V lost 3 bases and J lost 6; bases outside the gene matches: 2. Germline V gene sequence: CDR1 GTSNPN, CDR2 SVGIG (reference sequence).

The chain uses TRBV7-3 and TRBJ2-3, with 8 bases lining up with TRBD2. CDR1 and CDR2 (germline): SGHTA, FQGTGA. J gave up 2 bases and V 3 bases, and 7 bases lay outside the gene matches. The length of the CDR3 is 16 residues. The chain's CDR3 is CASSFGGSGTTDTQYF. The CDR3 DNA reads TGTGCCAGCAGCTTCGGGGGTAGCGGGACCACAGATACGCAGTATTTT.

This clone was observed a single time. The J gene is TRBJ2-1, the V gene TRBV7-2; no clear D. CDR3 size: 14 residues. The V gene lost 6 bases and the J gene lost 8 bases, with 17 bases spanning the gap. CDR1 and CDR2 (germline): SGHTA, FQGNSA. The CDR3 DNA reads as TGTGCCAGCAGTCCCCCGCTGAGTTCTGATGAGCAGTTCTTC. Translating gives CASSPPLSSDEQFF.